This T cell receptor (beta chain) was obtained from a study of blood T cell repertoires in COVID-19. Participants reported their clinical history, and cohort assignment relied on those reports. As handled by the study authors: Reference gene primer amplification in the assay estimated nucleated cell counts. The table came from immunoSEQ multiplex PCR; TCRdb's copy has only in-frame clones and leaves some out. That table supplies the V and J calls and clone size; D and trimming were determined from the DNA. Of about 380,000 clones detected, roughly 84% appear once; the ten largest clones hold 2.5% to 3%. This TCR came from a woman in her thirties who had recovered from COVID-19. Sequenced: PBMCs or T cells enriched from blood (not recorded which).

The CDR3 spells CASSVEQGSEQYF. For the CDR3, the DNA is TGTGCCAGCAGCGTAGAACAGGGATCCGAGCAGTACTTC. The chain joins TRBV9 to TRBJ2-7; possibly TRBD1 for D (6 bases). V was cut by 0 bases and J by 6 bases, with 10 bases left in between. CDR1 SGDLS and CDR2 YYNGEE come from the germline V gene. The CDR3 loop spans 13 amino acids.